The sequence of this T cell receptor (beta chain) was determined in a study of T cell responses to AZD1222 COVID-19 vaccine (dated by TCRdb to 2020 to 2022). Describing the broader study: A total of 230 or so trial participants underwent TCR sequencing, of whom around 200 received two doses of AZD1222 and some 26 received two doses of the MenACWY control vaccine. Trial participants were enrolled by age into subgroups of 18-55, 56-69 and 70-plus years, and 148, 28 and 57 TCR-sequenced participants, respectively, were included in these subgroups.

As to this clone: No cognate antigen has been identified for it. Per-base quality was not reported, and no clone a single base away is much larger than it.

The time point label on this specimen signifies: baseline before first vaccination. This specimen's treatment or condition label, per the study, means: meningococcal conjugate vaccine given as trial control. Vaccinee samples came from UK trials COV001 and COV002, including a single-blind randomized controlled phase 2/3 trial of AZD1222 (ChAdOx1 nCoV-19) in healthy adults. Trial participant PBMC samples were collected at day 0 and day 28 after the second dose for TCRbeta chain sequencing. The CDR3 regions of human TCRbeta chains were subjected to immunosequencing. Per the authors' processing: Repertoire TCRs were checked for matches against a reference library of SARS-CoV-2-specific TCRs that had been generated using the MIRA antigen-specificity platform. Breadth meant the fraction of unique TCRs that were SARS-CoV-2-associated, whereas depth meant the fraction of total T cells that were SARS-CoV-2-associated. Each spike-specific TCR was assigned to its reactive spike region and to a CD4 or CD8 class using the MIRA data. Log10-transformed breadth and depth values were compared by one-way ANOVA with Sidak's multiple comparisons tests. TCRdb stores this immuneACCESS table with in-frame sequences only. Part of the clones is absent; in the studies checked, under half of the shortfall reflects unresolved V genes, and no reason is known for the rest. V and J calls and clone size come straight from that table; D and trimming were deduced from the DNA. The sample has some 150,000 clones on record, about 90% of them singletons. The top ten clones comprise around 4.6% of the sample.

The study at large found these results: Participants were mostly white British and included more females than males, and it was suggested by the authors that clonal diversity may have been underestimated. A significant rise in spike-specific TCR breadth and depth was observed after two AZD1222 doses relative to day 0 and relative to MenACWY recipients. The vaccine-associated CD4 TCRs covered the entire spike protein, and the dominant responses fell in regions 160-218 and 743-854. Reportedly, almost half of the unique spike-specific TCRs recognized epitopes lying outside the regions that are mutated in the B.1.351 and B.1.1.7 variants. Conclusions about previously exposed vaccinees are limited because only 5 or 6 AZD1222 recipients were SARS-CoV-2 seropositive at baseline. Because no day 14 peak-response samples were available, the repertoires could be characterized only after the peak T cell response. The 56-69-year group was small, and its depth increase did not reach significance, likely because of low power.

The V and J ends are trimmed by 1 base and 3 bases, leaving 21 bases between them. CDR1 and CDR2, per the germline V gene (reference sequence), are SEHNR and FQNEAQ. Inclusive of the bounding cysteine and phenylalanine, the CDR3 is 18 residues long. Just CDR3 DNA is preserved here, 54 bases in frame from base 1. Material: peripheral blood, obtained on day 0 of MenACWY control vaccination. The V and J segments used are TRBV7-9 and TRBJ1-2; no D gene call is confident. The TCR originated in an adult in good health. The sequenced DNA is TGTGCCAGCAGCTTAGATCCGGGCCTCTCGAGGAGGGACTATGGCTACACCTTC. This gives the protein CASSLDPGLSRRDYGYTF.